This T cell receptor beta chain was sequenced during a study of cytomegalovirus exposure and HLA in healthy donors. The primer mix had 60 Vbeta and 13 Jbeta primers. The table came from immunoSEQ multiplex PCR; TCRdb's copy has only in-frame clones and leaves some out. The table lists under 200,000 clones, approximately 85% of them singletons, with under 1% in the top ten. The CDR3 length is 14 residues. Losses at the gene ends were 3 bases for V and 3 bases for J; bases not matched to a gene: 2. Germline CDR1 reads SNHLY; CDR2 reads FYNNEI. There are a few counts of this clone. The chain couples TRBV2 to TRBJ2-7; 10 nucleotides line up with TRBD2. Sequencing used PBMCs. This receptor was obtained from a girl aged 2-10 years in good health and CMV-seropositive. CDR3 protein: CASSDSSGSYEQYF. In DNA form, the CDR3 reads TGTGCCAGCAGTGACTCTAGCGGGAGCTACGAGCAGTACTTC. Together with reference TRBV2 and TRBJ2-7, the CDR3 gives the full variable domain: EPEVTQTPSHQVTQMGQEVILRCVPISNHLYFYWYRQILGQKVEFLVSFYNNEISEKSEIFDDQFSVERPDGSNFTLKIRSTKLEDSAMYFCASSDSSGSYEQYFGPGTRLTVT.